This T cell receptor (beta chain) appears in the sequencing data of a study of Graves' ophthalmopathy and Graves' hyperthyroidism. In its sample, this clonotype was seen many times. RNA transcripts provided the template for amplifying TCR beta CDR3 regions. HTBI primers were used in a first-round RT-PCR, which preceded a second-round multiplex PCR. MiXCR was run by TCRdb on the multiplex PCR reads, yielding one entry per CDR3 protein. The data contain about 220,000 distinct CDR3 sequences, roughly 21% of them singletons. The trim removed 3 bases at V and 12 bases at J, leaving 11 bases unmatched. Germline V gene lookup returns CDR1 MDHEN and CDR2 SYDVKM. The CDR3 extends over 14 amino acids.

The TCR comes from a woman aged 50 to 65 with Graves' ophthalmopathy. This rearrangement joins TRBV28 to TRBJ2-7; 10 nucleotides agree with TRBD2. Sequenced: peripheral blood. The CDR3 DNA sequence: TGTGCCAGCAGTTTCGGGGCTAGCGGGAGTTGGGTGTACTTC. Amino acid sequence: CASSFGASGSWVYF.